One sample yielded the 23 T cell receptor beta chains listed below, sequenced in a study of blood T cell repertoires in COVID-19. This table comes from immunoSEQ multiplex PCR, and its TCRdb copy is limited to in-frame clones, with some not included. This sample has a few hundred thousand clones, with more than 65% found just once. Sequencing input: PBMCs or T cells enriched from blood (not recorded which). The receptors here all came from a man aged 50 to 59 who had recovered from COVID-19.

The chain uses TRBV18 and TRBJ1-3; D call uncertain. V gave up 1 base and J gave up 0 bases, with 4 bases separating them. This CDR3 comprises 14 residues. Per germline, CDR1 KGHSH and CDR2 LQKENI. The CDR3 here is CASSPHYSGNTIYF. The CDR3, as DNA: TGTGCCAGCTCACCACACTACTCTGGAAACACCATATATTTT.

V is TRBV24-1 and J is TRBJ2-1, with D perhaps matching TRBD2 (7 bases). The V gene lost 4 bases and the J gene lost 9 bases, with 15 bases spanning the gap. This CDR3 spans 14 amino acids. Germline loops: CDR1 KGHDR, CDR2 SFDVKD. This CDR3 reads CATSDLRGEGEQFF. The CDR3 bases are TGTGCCACCAGTGACTTAAGGGGGGAGGGTGAGCAGTTCTTC.

This clone was seen a single time. The chain has TRBV10-2 and TRBJ1-2, with D maybe TRBD1 (5 bases). V was trimmed by 2 bases and J by 6 bases, leaving 10 bases between them. This CDR3 region has 13 residues. Germline V lookup: CDR1 WSHSY, CDR2 SAAADI. The DNA for the CDR3 is TGCGCCAGCAGTGAGCGGCAGGGCAATGGCTACACCTTC. This gives the protein CASSERQGNGYTF.

This clone was seen only once. The chain uses TRBV29-1 and TRBJ1-5, with D possibly being TRBD1 (5 bases). V gave up 7 bases and J gave up 2 bases, with 12 bases separating them. Germline loops: CDR1 SQVTM, CDR2 ANQGSEA. The CDR3 is 13 amino acids. CDR3 sequence: CSATFRGNQPQHF. DNA for the CDR3: TGCAGCGCCACCTTCAGGGGCAATCAGCCCCAGCATTTT.

The chain joins TRBV4-3 to TRBJ2-1; D perhaps matches TRBD2 (6 bases). Germline assignment: CDR1 LGHNA and CDR2 YSLEER. V lost 2 bases and J 7 bases, leaving 12 bases between the germline ends. The CDR3 spans 14 residues. This CDR3 is CASSQPGTANEQFF. The CDR3 DNA sequence: TGCGCCAGCAGCCAACCGGGGACTGCTAATGAGCAGTTCTTC.

J is TRBJ1-6 and V is TRBV7-3; TRBD1 matches 9 bases. The ends lost 5 bases at V and 10 bases at J; junction bases unmatched: 6. Germline loops: CDR1 SGHTA, CDR2 FQGTGA. This CDR3 has 14 residues. This CDR3 is CASSRDRVGSPLHF. The DNA of the CDR3 is TGTGCCAGCAGCCGGGACAGGGTAGGCTCACCCCTCCACTTT.

The rearrangement uses TRBV7-3 and TRBJ2-2, with TRBD2 matching 12 bases. The junction had 4 bases not matched to a gene; V was cut back by 1 base and J by 7 bases. The CDR3 contains 16 residues. The germline CDR1 and CDR2 sequences are SGHTA and FQGTGA. CDR3 sequence reads: CASSLRLAGEVGELFF. The CDR3 DNA follows: TGTGCCAGCAGCTTAAGACTAGCGGGAGAAGTCGGGGAGCTGTTTTTT.

This clone was seen a few times. V gene TRBV18 combines with J gene TRBJ1-4; 7 nucleotides match TRBD1. Looked up from germline, CDR1 is KGHSH and CDR2 is LQKENI. This CDR3 has 14 amino acids. The J segment lost 7 bases and the V segment lost 2 bases, leaving 4 bases of the junction unmatched. The CDR3 reads CASSPGNRGEKLFF. CDR3 bases: TGTGCCAGCTCACCAGGGAACAGGGGTGAAAAACTGTTTTTT. Combining the CDR3 with reference TRBV18 and TRBJ1-4 gives the whole variable domain NAGVMQNPRHLVRRRGQEARLRCSPMKGHSHVYWYRQLPEEGLKFMVYLQKENIIDESGMPKERFSAEFPKEGPSILRIQQVVRGDSAAYFCASSPGNRGEKLFFGSGTQLSVL.

The chain is built from TRBV19 and TRBJ1-1; D unclear. CDR1 and CDR2 (germline): LNHDA, SQIVND (reference sequence). The V and J ends lost 4 bases and 3 bases respectively, with 18 bases between them. The CDR3 is made up of 16 amino acids. The CDR3 DNA reads TGTGCCAGTAGTAATCGGCAATTGGGCGGGTACACTGAAGCTTTCTTT. The encoded protein is CASSNRQLGGYTEAFF.

This chain's CDR3 is CASSIRLGEIFSNQPQHF. As DNA, the CDR3 is TGTGCCAGTAGTATTCGACTAGGAGAGATCTTTAGCAATCAGCCCCAGCATTTT. This chain uses TRBV19 with TRBJ1-5, with D unresolved. V lost 3 bases to trimming and J lost 0 bases, with 18 bases between them. The germline CDR1 and CDR2 sequences are LNHDA and SQIVND (reference sequence). This CDR3 has 18 residues. Filled out from reference TRBV19 and TRBJ1-5, the complete variable domain reads DGGITQSPKYLFRKEGQNVTLSCEQNLNHDAMYWYRQDPGQGLRLIYYSQIVNDFQKGDIAEGYSVSREKKESFPLTVTSAQKNPTAFYLCASSIRLGEIFSNQPQHFGDGTRLSIL.

This sequence joins TRBV18 and TRBJ2-5; 7 bases are shared with TRBD1. Germline loops: CDR1 KGHSH, CDR2 LQKENI. CDR3 length: 14 amino acids. The V segment lost 2 bases and the J segment 5 bases; nucleotides outside the gene matches: 5. CDR3 protein: CASSPSTGRETQYF. The CDR3 DNA sequence: TGTGCCAGCTCACCATCGACAGGGCGTGAGACCCAGTACTTC.

This chain joins TRBV10-1 and TRBJ2-7, with D possibly TRBD2 on 6 matching bases. Germline CDR1 and CDR2: WNHNN and SYGVQD (reference sequence). Trimming removed 3 bases at V and 6 bases at J, with 18 bases between. The length of the CDR3 is 15 residues. The CDR3 bases are TGCGCCAGCAGTGATACGGGGGTGCCCTCCGGCGAGCAGTACTTC. Translating it yields CASSDTGVPSGEQYF.

The J gene is TRBJ2-3, the V gene TRBV11-3, with 7 positions matching TRBD1. The junction had 5 bases not matched to a gene; V was cut back by 2 bases and J by 3 bases. The CDR3 covers 15 residues. The germline gives CDR1 SGHNT, CDR2 YENEEA. CDR3 amino acids: CASSLRTGMTDTQYF. In DNA, the CDR3 is TGTGCCAGCAGCTTACGGACAGGAATGACAGATACGCAGTATTTT.

The rearrangement links TRBV11-2 to TRBJ2-5; 10 nucleotides match TRBD1. This CDR3 region has 14 residues. Trimming removed 5 bases from V and 5 bases from J; junction bases left unmatched: 5. The germline gives CDR1 SGHAT, CDR2 FQNNGV. The CDR3 reads CASSPTGGRETQYF. The CDR3 bases are TGTGCCAGCAGCCCGACAGGGGGCCGGGAGACCCAGTACTTC.

V and J are TRBV28 and TRBJ1-5, with a weak D call TRBD1 (6 bases). V gave up 7 bases and J gave up 4 bases, with 17 bases separating them. Per germline, CDR1 MDHEN and CDR2 SYDVKM. The CDR3 length is 15 residues. CDR3 sequence: CASKEFPGVNQPQHF. The CDR3 bases are TGTGCCAGCAAGGAGTTCCCAGGGGTTAATCAGCCCCAGCATTTT.

The chain is built from TRBV6-5 and TRBJ2-2, with D possibly TRBD2 on 6 matching bases. Germline values: CDR1 MNHEY, CDR2 SVGAGI. This CDR3 comprises 16 residues. Trimming took 3 bases from V and 4 from J, leaving 15 bases between them. DNA of the CDR3: TGTGCCAGCAGTTATCTCGGGGGACTCTTCACCGGGGAGCTGTTTTTT. Translating gives CASSYLGGLFTGELFF.

The chain has TRBV10-3 and TRBJ2-7; weak D call: TRBD1 (6 bases). Trimming removed 2 bases from V and 0 bases from J, with 14 bases in between. The CDR3 consists of 16 residues. Germline CDR1 reads ENHRY; CDR2 reads SYGVKD. The CDR3 loop reads CAISEGQKYYSYEQYF. The CDR3 DNA is TGTGCCATCAGTGAGGGACAGAAATACTACTCCTACGAGCAGTACTTC.

The chain combines TRBV6-5 with TRBJ1-2, with D possibly matching TRBD1 (6 bases). This CDR3 has 15 residues. Germline values: CDR1 MNHEY, CDR2 SVGAGI. The germline V and J ends were trimmed by 4 bases and 2 bases, with 14 bases remaining between them. The CDR3 DNA reads as TGTGCCAGCAGTTTGACAGGACAGCTCAACTATGGCTACACCTTC. Its translation: CASSLTGQLNYGYTF.

The V and J genes are TRBV19 and TRBJ1-5, with D possibly matching TRBD1 (6 bases). Germline V lookup: CDR1 LNHDA, CDR2 SQIVND (reference sequence). This CDR3 comprises 15 residues. Trimming left V 3 bases short and J 0 bases short, with 9 bases between. The CDR3 loop is CASSIGRGSNQPQHF. The DNA of the CDR3 is TGTGCCAGTAGTATTGGCAGGGGTAGCAATCAGCCCCAGCATTTT.

The gene calls are TRBV5-1 and TRBJ2-7; unclear D gene. V was shortened by 2 bases and J by 0 bases, with 12 bases between the two germline ends. The CDR3 is 15 residues long. Germline CDR1 reads SGHRS; CDR2 reads YFSETQ. CDR3 coding DNA: TGCGCCAGCAGCTTCACCTCTACGAGCTCCTACGAGCAGTACTTC. Protein product: CASSFTSTSSYEQYF.

This chain links TRBV29-1 with TRBJ2-7; the match to TRBD2 covers 7 bases. Trimming at V came to 7 bases and at J to 0 bases, leaving 0 bases not matched to a gene. Germline loops: CDR1 SQVTM, CDR2 ANQGSEA. The CDR3 is 11 amino acids. The CDR3 nucleotides read TGCAGCGGCGGGAGCTCCTACGAGCAGTACTTC. It yields the protein CSGGSSYEQYF.

The chain links TRBV4-2 to TRBJ1-1; D perhaps matches TRBD1 (5 bases). The CDR3 runs to 15 residues. Per germline, CDR1 LGHNA and CDR2 YNFKEQ. The ends were cut back, 0 bases at V and 6 bases at J, with 14 bases in the middle. This chain's CDR3 is CASSQDRRGEAEAFF. CDR3 nucleotide sequence: TGTGCCAGCAGCCAAGATCGGCGGGGCGAGGCTGAAGCTTTCTTT.

CDR3 in DNA: TGTGCCAGCAGCTTGCCGACTAGCGGGCCAGATACGCAGTATTTT. Translating it yields CASSLPTSGPDTQYF. The chain is built from TRBV11-2 and TRBJ2-3; 10 bases fit TRBD2. The CDR3 covers 15 residues. Looked up from germline, CDR1 is SGHAT and CDR2 is FQNNGV. The ends lost 3 bases at V and 4 bases at J; junction bases unmatched: 4.